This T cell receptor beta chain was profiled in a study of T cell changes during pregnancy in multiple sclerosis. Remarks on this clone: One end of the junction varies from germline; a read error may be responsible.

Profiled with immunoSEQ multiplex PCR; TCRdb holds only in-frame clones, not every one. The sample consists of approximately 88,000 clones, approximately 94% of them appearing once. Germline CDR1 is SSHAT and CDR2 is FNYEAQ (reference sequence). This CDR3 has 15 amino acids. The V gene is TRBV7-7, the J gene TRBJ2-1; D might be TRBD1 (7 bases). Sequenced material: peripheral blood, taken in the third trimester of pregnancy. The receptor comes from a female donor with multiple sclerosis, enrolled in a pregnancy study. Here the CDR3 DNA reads TGTGCTAGCAGCTCGTCCAGGGGGGCCTACAATGAGCAGTTCTTC. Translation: CASSSSRGAYNEQFF. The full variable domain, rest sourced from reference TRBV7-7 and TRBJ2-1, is GAGVSQSPRYKVTKRGQDVTLRCDPISSHATLYWYQQALGQGPEFLTYFNYEAQPDKSGLPSDRFSAERPEGSISTLTIQRTEQRDSAMYRCASSSSRGAYNEQFFGPGTRLTVL.